These T cell receptor beta chains were read from a single sample in a study of cytomegalovirus exposure and HLA in healthy donors. Clones were read by immunoSEQ multiplex PCR, and TCRdb kept only the in-frame ones, dropping some. The table shows over 150,000 clones, with 75% to 85% occurring only once. Input material: PBMCs. These TCRs come from a male donor in good health and CMV-seropositive. CDR3s include the opening cysteine and the closing phenylalanine or tryptophan. A D gene is named only where the DNA matches it firmly. Size is omitted from some rows. Given values are once, few, many or a class for expanded clones.

. . TRBJ2-5 TRBV7-9 CASSLWEEEETQYF TGTGCCAGCAGCTTATGGGAGGAAGAGGAGACCCAGTACTTC
. TRBD1 TRBJ2-7 TRBV10-3 CAISQGAAYEQYF TGTGCCATCAGTCAGGGGGCTGCCTACGAGCAGTACTTC
. TRBD1 TRBJ2-5 TRBV29-1 CSGWTGEETQYF TGCAGCGGCTGGACAGGAGAAGAGACCCAGTACTTC
. . TRBJ2-3 TRBV7-2 CASSLVRDTQYF TGTGCCAGCAGCTTAGTCCGAGATACGCAGTATTTT
. TRBD1 TRBJ2-3 TRBV11-2 CASSLVGTGVDTQYF TGTGCCAGCAGCTTAGTTGGGACAGGGGTCGATACGCAGTATTTT
. . TRBJ2-7 TRBV7-9 CASSSGRTHEQYF TGTGCCAGCAGCTCTGGGCGAACCCACGAGCAGTACTTC
. . TRBJ2-7 TRBV6-6 CASRSLVTSPYEQYF TGTGCCAGCAGGTCACTCGTAACTAGCCCCTACGAGCAGTACTTC
. TRBD2 TRBJ2-1 TRBV19 CASSRGLAGGYNEQFF TGTGCCAGTAGTAGAGGACTAGCGGGGGGCTACAATGAGCAGTTCTTC
. . TRBJ1-2 TRBV7-9 CASSFAQNYGYTF TGTGCCAGCAGCTTTGCACAGAACTATGGCTACACCTTC
. . TRBJ1-6 TRBV2 CASSEESGGMGSPLHF TGTGCCAGCAGTGAGGAGTCTGGTGGAATGGGTTCACCCCTCCACTTT
. . TRBJ1-2 TRBV27 CASSAGQGYGYTF TGTGCCAGCAGTGCCGGCCAGGGCTATGGCTACACCTTC
once . TRBJ1-3 TRBV4-1 CASSQNRDSGNTIYF TGCGCCAGCAGCCAAAACAGGGACTCTGGAAACACCATATATTTT
. . TRBJ2-1 TRBV7-9 CASSPPSGQLYNEQFF TGTGCCAGCAGCCCTCCCTCTGGACAGCTCTACAATGAGCAGTTCTTC
. . TRBJ1-2 TRBV20-1 CSASVRDGYTF TGCAGTGCTAGTGTGCGAGATGGCTACACCTTC
. TRBD2 TRBJ2-7 TRBV11-2 CASSSLRRGSGGHEQYF TGTGCCAGCAGCTCCCTTCGGAGGGGTAGCGGGGGACACGAGCAGTACTTC
. . TRBJ2-1 TRBV7-9 CATTEGARGTYNEQFF TGTGCCACCACGGAAGGTGCCAGGGGCACCTACAATGAGCAGTTCTTC
. . TRBJ2-7 TRBV7-9 CSSSLFEYSAGWVYEQYF TGTTCCAGCAGCTTATTTGAGTATTCGGCAGGGTGGGTCTACGAGCAGTACTTC
many TRBD2 TRBJ2-2 TRBV6-1 CASSELADTGELFF TGTGCCAGCAGTGAACTAGCGGACACCGGGGAGCTGTTTTTT
once . TRBJ2-3 TRBV2 CASAFEGEGTDTQYF TGTGCCAGCGCCTTTGAGGGGGAGGGGACAGATACGCAGTATTTT
. . TRBJ1-1 TRBV5-4 CASSLDARAGKTEAFF TGTGCCAGCAGCTTGGACGCCAGGGCGGGAAAAACTGAAGCTTTCTTT
. . TRBJ2-2 TRBV10-2 CASSESERPLPDTGELFF TGCGCCAGCAGTGAGTCCGAGCGACCGCTACCGGACACCGGGGAGCTGTTTTTT
. TRBD2 TRBJ2-7 TRBV7-6 CASSLGRAGEYEQYF TGTGCCAGCAGCTTAGGGAGGGCGGGGGAATACGAGCAGTACTTC
. . TRBJ2-1 TRBV9 CASSVTPDVRTHNEQFF TGTGCCAGCAGCGTTACACCGGACGTTCGGACTCATAATGAGCAGTTCTTC
. TRBD2 TRBJ2-5 TRBV4-2 CASSQDPSGDQETQYF TGTGCCAGCAGCCAAGATCCTAGCGGGGACCAAGAGACCCAGTACTTC
few . TRBJ1-2 TRBV5-1 CASRAEGGSGYGYTF TGCGCCAGCAGAGCTGAGGGGGGGAGTGGCTATGGCTACACCTTC
. . TRBJ1-1 TRBV5-8 CASSLNREITEAFF TGTGCCAGCAGCTTAAACAGGGAAATCACTGAAGCTTTCTTT
few . TRBJ1-3 TRBV9 CASSVGGEVNSGNTIYF TGTGCCAGCAGCGTAGGTGGTGAGGTTAATTCTGGAAACACCATATATTTT
few TRBD2 TRBJ2-1 TRBV5-1 CASSNSGESYNEQFF TGCGCCAGCAGCAATAGCGGGGAGTCCTACAATGAGCAGTTCTTC
. . TRBJ2-7 TRBV6-5 CATTRSYEQYF TGTGCCACGACCCGGAGCTACGAGCAGTACTTC
. TRBD1 TRBJ1-2 TRBV11-3 CASSYGTDFNYGYTF TGTGCCAGCAGCTACGGGACAGATTTCAACTATGGCTACACCTTC
many TRBD1 TRBJ1-1 TRBV4-2 CASSQSGTDPNTEAFF TGTGCCAGCAGCCAATCCGGGACAGACCCGAACACTGAAGCTTTCTTT
. . TRBJ1-1 TRBV2 CASSLRVLMNTEAFF TGTGCCAGCAGCCTCAGGGTCCTCATGAACACTGAAGCTTTCTTT
few . TRBJ2-2 TRBV2 CAIGLEDTGELFF TGTGCCATTGGACTCGAAGACACCGGGGAGCTGTTTTTT
few . TRBJ1-1 TRBV5-4 CASSFAFKYREGEAFF TGTGCCAGCAGCTTCGCATTCAAGTACAGGGAGGGTGAAGCTTTCTTT
few TRBD1 TRBJ1-3 TRBV4-3 CASSHIPGQTAGNTIYF TGCGCCAGCAGCCACATCCCGGGACAGACAGCTGGAAACACCATATATTTT
. . TRBJ1-2 TRBV7-9 CASSLSAGTGNYGYTF TGTGCCAGCAGCTTAAGCGCCGGGACTGGGAACTATGGCTACACCTTC